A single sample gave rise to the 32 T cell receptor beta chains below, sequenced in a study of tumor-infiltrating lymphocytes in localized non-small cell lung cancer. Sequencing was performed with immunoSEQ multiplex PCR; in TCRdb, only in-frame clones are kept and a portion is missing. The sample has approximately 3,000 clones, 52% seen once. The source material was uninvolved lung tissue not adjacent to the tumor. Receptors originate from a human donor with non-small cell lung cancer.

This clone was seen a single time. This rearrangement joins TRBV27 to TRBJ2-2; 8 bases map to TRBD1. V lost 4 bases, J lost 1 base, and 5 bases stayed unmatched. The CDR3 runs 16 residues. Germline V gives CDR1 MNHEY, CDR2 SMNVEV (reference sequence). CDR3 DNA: TGTGCCAGCAGTTGGAGACAGGGGAAGAACACCGGGGAGCTGTTTTTT. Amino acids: CASSWRQGKNTGELFF.

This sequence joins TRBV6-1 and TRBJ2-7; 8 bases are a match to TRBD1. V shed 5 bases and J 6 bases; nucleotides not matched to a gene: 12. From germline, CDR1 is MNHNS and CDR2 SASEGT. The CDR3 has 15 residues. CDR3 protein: CASSRGGQGAFEQYF. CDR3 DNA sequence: TGTGCCAGCAGTCGGGGCGGCCAGGGGGCCTTCGAGCAGTACTTC.

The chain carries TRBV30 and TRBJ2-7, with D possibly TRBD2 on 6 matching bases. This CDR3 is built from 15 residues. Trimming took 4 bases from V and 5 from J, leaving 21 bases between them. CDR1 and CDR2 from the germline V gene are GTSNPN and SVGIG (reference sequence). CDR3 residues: CAWKLGGSNPHEQYF. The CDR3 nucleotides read TGTGCCTGGAAATTGGGAGGCTCTAATCCCCACGAGCAGTACTTC.

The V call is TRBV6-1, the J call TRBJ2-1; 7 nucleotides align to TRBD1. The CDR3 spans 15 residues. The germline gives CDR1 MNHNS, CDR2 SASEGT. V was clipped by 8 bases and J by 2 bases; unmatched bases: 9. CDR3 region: CASLPRTGAYNEQFF. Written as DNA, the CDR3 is TGTGCCAGCCTCCCACGGACAGGAGCCTACAATGAGCAGTTCTTC.

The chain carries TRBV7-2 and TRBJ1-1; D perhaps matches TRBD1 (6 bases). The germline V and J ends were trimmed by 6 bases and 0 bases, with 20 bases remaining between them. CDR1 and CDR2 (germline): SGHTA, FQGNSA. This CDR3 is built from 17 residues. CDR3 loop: CASSFLGQGLLNTEAFF. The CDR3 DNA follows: TGTGCCAGCAGTTTTCTCGGTCAGGGGCTTTTGAACACTGAAGCTTTCTTT.

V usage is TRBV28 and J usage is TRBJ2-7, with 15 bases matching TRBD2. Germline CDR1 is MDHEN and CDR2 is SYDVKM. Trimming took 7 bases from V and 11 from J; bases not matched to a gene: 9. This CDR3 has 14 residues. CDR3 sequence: CASTRGLAGGGEYF. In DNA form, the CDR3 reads TGTGCCAGCACCAGGGGACTAGCGGGGGGTGGGGAGTACTTC.

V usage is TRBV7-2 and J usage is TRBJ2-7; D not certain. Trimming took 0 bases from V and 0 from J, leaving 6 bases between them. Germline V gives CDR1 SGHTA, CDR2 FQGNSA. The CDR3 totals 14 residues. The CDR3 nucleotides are TGTGCCAGCAGCTTAGCGCAGAACTCCTACGAGCAGTACTTC. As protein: CASSLAQNSYEQYF.

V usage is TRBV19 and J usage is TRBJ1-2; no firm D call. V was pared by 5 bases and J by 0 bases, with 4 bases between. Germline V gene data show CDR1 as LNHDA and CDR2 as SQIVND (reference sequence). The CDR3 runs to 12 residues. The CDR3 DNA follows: TGTGCCAGTAGTTATTCTAACTATGGCTACACCTTC. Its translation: CASSYSNYGYTF.

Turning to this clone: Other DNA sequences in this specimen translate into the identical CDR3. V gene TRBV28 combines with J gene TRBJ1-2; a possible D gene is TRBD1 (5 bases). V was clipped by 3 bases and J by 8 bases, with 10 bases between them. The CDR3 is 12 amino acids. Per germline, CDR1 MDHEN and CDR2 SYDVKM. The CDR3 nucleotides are TGTGCCAGCAGTTTCGGGACTCCGGGCTACACCTTC. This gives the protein CASSFGTPGYTF.

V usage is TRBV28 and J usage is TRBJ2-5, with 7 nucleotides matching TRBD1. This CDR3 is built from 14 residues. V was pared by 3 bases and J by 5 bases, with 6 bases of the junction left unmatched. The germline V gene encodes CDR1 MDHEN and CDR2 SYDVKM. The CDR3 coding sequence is TGTGCCAGCAGTTTGAGGGGGCGCTGGGAGACCCAGTACTTC. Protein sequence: CASSLRGRWETQYF.

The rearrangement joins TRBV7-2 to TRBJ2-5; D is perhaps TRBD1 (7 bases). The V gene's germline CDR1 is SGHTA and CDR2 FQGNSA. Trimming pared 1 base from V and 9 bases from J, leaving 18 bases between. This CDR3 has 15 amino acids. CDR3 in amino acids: CASSLGGTARSSQYF. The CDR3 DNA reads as TGTGCCAGCAGCTTAGGCGGGACAGCCCGGAGTTCCCAGTACTTC.

Here the CDR3 DNA reads TGCGCCAGCAGACTAGCCCTTCAAGAGACCCAGTACTTC. Protein sequence: CASRLALQETQYF. The rearrangement links TRBV5-1 to TRBJ2-5, with D possibly TRBD2 on 6 matching bases. This CDR3 is 13 amino acids long. Trimming pared 5 bases from V and 2 bases from J, leaving 10 bases between. Per germline, CDR1 SGHRS and CDR2 YFSETQ.

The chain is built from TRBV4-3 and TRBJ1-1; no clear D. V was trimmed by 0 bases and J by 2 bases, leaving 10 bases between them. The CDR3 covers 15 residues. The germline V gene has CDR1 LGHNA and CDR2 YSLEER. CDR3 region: CASSQDAADNTEAFF. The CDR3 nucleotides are TGCGCCAGCAGCCAAGATGCGGCGGACAACACTGAAGCTTTCTTT.

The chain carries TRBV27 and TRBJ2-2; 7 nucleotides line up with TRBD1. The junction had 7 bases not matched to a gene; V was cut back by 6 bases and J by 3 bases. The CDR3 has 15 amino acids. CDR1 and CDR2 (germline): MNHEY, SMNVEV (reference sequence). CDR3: CASSPATGYTGELFF. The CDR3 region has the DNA TGTGCCAGCAGCCCAGCGACAGGGTACACCGGGGAGCTGTTTTTT.

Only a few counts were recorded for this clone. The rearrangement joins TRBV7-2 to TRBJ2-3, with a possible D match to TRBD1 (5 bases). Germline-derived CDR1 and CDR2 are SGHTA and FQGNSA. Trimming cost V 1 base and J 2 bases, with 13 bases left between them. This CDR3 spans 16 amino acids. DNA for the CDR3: TGTGCCAGCAGCTTAGTTCTAGGGGTTTCCACAGATACGCAGTATTTT. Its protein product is CASSLVLGVSTDTQYF.

The CDR3 is CASSLWTGGSFSDTQYF. CDR3 DNA: TGCGCCAGCAGCCTGTGGACAGGGGGCTCTTTCTCAGATACGCAGTATTTT. The J gene is TRBJ2-3, the V gene TRBV5-1, with 11 positions matching TRBD1. V shed 4 bases, J shed 4 bases, and the junction held 11 bases outside the gene matches. CDR3 length: 17 residues. Germline CDR1 and CDR2: SGHRS and YFSETQ.

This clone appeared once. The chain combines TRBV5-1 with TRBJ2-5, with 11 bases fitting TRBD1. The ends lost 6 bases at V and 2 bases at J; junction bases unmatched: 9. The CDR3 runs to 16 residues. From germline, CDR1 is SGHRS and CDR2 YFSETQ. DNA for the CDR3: TGCGCCAGCACCCAAAGCGGGACAGGGGGACAAGAGACCCAGTACTTC. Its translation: CASTQSGTGGQETQYF.

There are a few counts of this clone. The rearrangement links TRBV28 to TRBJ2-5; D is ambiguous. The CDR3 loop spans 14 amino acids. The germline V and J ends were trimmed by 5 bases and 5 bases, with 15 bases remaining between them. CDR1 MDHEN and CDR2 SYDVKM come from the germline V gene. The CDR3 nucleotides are TGTGCCAGCAGTGGCGAAAGGAGTGGGGAGACCCAGTACTTC. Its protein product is CASSGERSGETQYF. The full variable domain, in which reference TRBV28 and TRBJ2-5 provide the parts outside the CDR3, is DVKVTQSSRYLVKRTGEKVFLECVQDMDHENMFWYRQDPGLGLRLIYFSYDVKMKEKGDIPEGYSVSREKKERFSLILESASTNQTSMYLCASSGERSGETQYFGPGTRLLVL.

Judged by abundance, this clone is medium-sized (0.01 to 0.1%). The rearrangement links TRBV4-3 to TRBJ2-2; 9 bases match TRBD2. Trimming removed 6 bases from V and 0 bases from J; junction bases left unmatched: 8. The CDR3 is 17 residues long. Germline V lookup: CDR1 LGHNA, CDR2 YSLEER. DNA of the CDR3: TGCGCCAGCAGAAGAGAGGCGGGGGGGTCGAACACCGGGGAGCTGTTTTTT. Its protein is CASRREAGGSNTGELFF.

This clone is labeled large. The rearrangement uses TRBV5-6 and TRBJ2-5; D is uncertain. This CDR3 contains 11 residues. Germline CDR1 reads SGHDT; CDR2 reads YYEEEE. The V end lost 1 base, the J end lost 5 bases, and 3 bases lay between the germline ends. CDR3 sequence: CASSLTETQYF. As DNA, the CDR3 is TGTGCCAGCAGCTTGACCGAGACCCAGTACTTC.

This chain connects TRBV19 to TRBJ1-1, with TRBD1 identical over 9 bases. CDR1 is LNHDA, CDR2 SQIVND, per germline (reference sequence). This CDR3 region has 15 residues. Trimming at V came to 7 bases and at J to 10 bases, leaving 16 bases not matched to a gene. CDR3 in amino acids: CASTNPPATGGSAFF. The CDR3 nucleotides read TGTGCCAGTACCAATCCCCCAGCCACAGGGGGCTCAGCTTTCTTT.

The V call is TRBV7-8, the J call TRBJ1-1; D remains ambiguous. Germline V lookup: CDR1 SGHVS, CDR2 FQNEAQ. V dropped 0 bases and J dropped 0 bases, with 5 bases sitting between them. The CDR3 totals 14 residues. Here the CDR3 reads CASSLADLNTEAFF. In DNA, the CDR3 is TGTGCCAGCAGCTTAGCGGACCTGAACACTGAAGCTTTCTTT.

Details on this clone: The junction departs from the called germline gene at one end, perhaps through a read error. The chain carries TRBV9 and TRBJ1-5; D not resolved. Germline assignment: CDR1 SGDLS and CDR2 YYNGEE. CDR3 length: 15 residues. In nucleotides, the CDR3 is TGCGCCAGCAGCCCGGAAGGTGCGGAGAGTCAGCCCCAGCATTTT. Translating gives CASSPEGAESQPQHF.

The CDR3 here is CSVRQGAQSPLHF. The CDR3 DNA follows: TGCAGCGTACGACAGGGGGCGCAGTCACCCCTCCACTTT. The chain combines TRBV29-1 with TRBJ1-6; 10 bases match TRBD1. In germline, CDR1 is SQVTM, CDR2 ANQGSEA. With V trimmed by 6 bases and J by 10 bases, 6 bases remained unmatched. The CDR3 contains 13 residues.

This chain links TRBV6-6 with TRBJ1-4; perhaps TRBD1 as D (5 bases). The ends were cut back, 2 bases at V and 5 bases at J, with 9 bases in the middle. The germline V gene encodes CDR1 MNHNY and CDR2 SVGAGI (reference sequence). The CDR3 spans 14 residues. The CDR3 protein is CASSYGGTNEKLFF. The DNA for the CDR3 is TGTGCCAGCAGTTACGGGGGGACGAATGAAAAACTGTTTTTT.

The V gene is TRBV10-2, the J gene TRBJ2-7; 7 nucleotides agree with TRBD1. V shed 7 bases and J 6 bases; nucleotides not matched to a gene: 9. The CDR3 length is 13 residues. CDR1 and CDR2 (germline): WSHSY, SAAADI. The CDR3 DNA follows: TGCGCCAGCACCTCGGGACAGCGTCTCGAGCAGTACTTC. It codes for CASTSGQRLEQYF.

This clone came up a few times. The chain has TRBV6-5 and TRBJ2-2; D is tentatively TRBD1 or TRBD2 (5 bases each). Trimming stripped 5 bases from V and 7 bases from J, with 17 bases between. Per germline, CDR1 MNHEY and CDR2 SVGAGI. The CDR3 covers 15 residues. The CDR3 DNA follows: TGTGCCAGCAGTCCGTTCCAGGGTGGGAGCGGGGAGCTGTTTTTT. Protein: CASSPFQGGSGELFF.

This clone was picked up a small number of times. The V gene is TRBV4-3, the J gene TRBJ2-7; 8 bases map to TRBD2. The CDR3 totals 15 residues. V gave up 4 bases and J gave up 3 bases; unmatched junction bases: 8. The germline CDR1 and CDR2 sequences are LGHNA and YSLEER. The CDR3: CASSPERGRLYEQYF. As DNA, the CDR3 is TGCGCCAGCAGCCCAGAGCGGGGGCGCCTCTACGAGCAGTACTTC.

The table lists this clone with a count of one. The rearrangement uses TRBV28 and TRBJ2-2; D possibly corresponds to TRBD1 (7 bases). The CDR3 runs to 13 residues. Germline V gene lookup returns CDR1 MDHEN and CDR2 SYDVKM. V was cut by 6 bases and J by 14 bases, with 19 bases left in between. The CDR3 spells CASRPSGQGGLFF. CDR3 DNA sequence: TGTGCCAGCAGACCCTCTGGGCAGGGGGGTCTGTTTTTT.

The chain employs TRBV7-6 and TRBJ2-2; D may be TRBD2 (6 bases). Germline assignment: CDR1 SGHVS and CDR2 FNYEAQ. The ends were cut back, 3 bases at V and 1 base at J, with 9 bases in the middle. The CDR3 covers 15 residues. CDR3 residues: CASSFGGWNTGELFF. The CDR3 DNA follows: TGTGCCAGCAGCTTTGGGGGGTGGAACACCGGGGAGCTGTTTTTT.

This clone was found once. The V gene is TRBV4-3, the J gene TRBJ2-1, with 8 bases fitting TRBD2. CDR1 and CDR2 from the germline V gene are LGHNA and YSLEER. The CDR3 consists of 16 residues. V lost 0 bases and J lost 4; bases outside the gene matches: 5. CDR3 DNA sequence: TGCGCCAGCAGCCAAGATTGGCGGGAGGCTTACAATGAGCAGTTCTTC. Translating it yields CASSQDWREAYNEQFF.

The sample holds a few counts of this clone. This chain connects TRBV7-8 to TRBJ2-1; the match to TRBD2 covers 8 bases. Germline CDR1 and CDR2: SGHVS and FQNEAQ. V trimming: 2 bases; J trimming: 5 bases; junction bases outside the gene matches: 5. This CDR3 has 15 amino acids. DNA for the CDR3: TGTGCCAGCAGCTTACAGGGACTAGGAGACAATGAGCAGTTCTTC. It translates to CASSLQGLGDNEQFF.